The 18 T cell receptor beta chains presented below share a single source sample, sequenced in a study of identical twins. TCRdb processed the 5' RACE reads anew with MiXCR; each CDR3 protein has one entry. The table lists under 300,000 distinct CDR3 sequences, 5% to 7% of them singletons. This same sample was also part of a study on T cells expressing NK-cell markers.

The sequencing sample was made of CD8+ T cells sorted from blood. Every receptor here comes from a young woman in good health.

The genes are TRBV14 and TRBJ2-7, with 7 bases matching TRBD1. Unmatched junction bases numbered 8, after V lost 3 bases and J lost 0 bases. The CDR3 is 16 amino acids. Germline CDR1 is SGHDN and CDR2 is FVKESK. CDR3 loop: CASSHTNRQGSYEQYF. The CDR3 region has the DNA TGTGCCAGCAGCCACACCAACCGACAGGGCTCCTACGAGCAGTACTTC.

The chain has TRBV6-6 and TRBJ1-5; 9 bases are shared with TRBD1. Trimming removed 5 bases from V and 8 bases from J; junction bases left unmatched: 4. Per germline, CDR1 MNHNY and CDR2 SVGAGI (reference sequence). This CDR3 region has 13 residues. In DNA, the CDR3 is TGTGCCAGCAGTGGGGACAGGGTTGAGCCCCAGCATTTT. Translation gives CASSGDRVEPQHF.

Here the CDR3 reads CATTDAGLNAGELFF. The CDR3 DNA follows: TGCGCCACCACCGATGCGGGGCTGAATGCCGGGGAGCTGTTTTTT. The rearrangement joins TRBV10-2 to TRBJ2-2, with D possibly being TRBD2 (6 bases). The CDR3 sequence is 15 residues long. V lost 10 bases to trimming and J lost 6 bases, with 21 bases between them. CDR1 and CDR2 (germline): WSHSY, SAAADI.

This chain links TRBV9 with TRBJ2-3, with a weak D call TRBD1 (6 bases). V lost 4 bases and J lost 0, with 12 bases in between. Germline CDR1 and CDR2: SGDLS and YYNGEE. This CDR3 spans 15 amino acids. The CDR3 DNA follows: TGTGCCAGCAGCTGGGGGCTCGATAGCACAGATACGCAGTATTTT. Protein: CASSWGLDSTDTQYF.

The chain joins TRBV12-3 or TRBV12-4 to TRBJ1-2, with a weak D call TRBD1 (5 bases). The CDR3 runs 13 residues. V was trimmed by 2 bases and J by 6 bases, leaving 10 bases between them. The CDR3 loop is CASSLRRGDGYTF. As DNA, the CDR3 is TGTGCCAGCAGTTTACGTCGGGGGGATGGCTACACCTTC.

This clonotype was observed a single time. A much larger clone differs by one base, so this may be a read error. V usage is TRBV12-3 or TRBV12-4 and J usage is TRBJ2-5; TRBD1 is a possible D gene (6 bases). The CDR3 runs 17 residues. The DNA of the CDR3 is TGTGCCAGCAGTTTAGGGGTGGGGGCTACGACGGTGGAGACCCCGTACTTC. Its protein is CASSLGVGATTVETPYF.

This clonotype was found a few times. This sequence joins TRBV12-5 and TRBJ2-7; 7 bases are a match to TRBD1. The CDR3 covers 15 residues. Germline values: CDR1 LGHNT, CDR2 FRNRAP. J lost 0 bases, V lost 6 bases, and 8 bases had no gene match. The CDR3 nucleotides are TGTGCTAGTGGCCAGGGACAGCCGAGCTCCTACGAGCAGTACTTC. It translates to CASGQGQPSSYEQYF.

This clonotype was seen only a few times. This sequence joins TRBV27 and TRBJ2-1; 8 bases fit TRBD2. This CDR3 is 15 amino acids long. V gave up 5 bases and J gave up 2 bases; unmatched junction bases: 5. The germline gives CDR1 MNHEY, CDR2 SMNVEV (reference sequence). CDR3 bases: TGTGCCAGCAGTATGGGCGGGGGGACCTACAATGAGCAGTTCTTC. It codes for CASSMGGGTYNEQFF.

This clonotype occurred a few times. The gene calls are TRBV20-1 and TRBJ2-3; TRBD1 matches at 7 bases. Germline CDR1 DFQATT, CDR2 SNEGSKA (reference sequence). The V segment lost 6 bases and the J segment 2 bases; nucleotides outside the gene matches: 8. The CDR3 spans 14 residues. CDR3 bases: TGCAGTGCCAATACGGGACAGCTCACAGATACGCAGTATTTT. As protein: CSANTGQLTDTQYF.

Ten or more counts support this clonotype. This chain uses TRBV12-3 or TRBV12-4 with TRBJ2-3, with unresolved D. Trimming took 7 bases from V and 5 from J, leaving 4 bases between them. This CDR3 is built from 10 residues. CDR3 loop: CASKGDTQYF. The CDR3 DNA reads as TGTGCCAGCAAGGGAGATACGCAGTATTTT.

The sample holds many counts of this clonotype. The chain carries TRBV4-3 and TRBJ2-1; 9 bases are a match to TRBD2. This CDR3 region has 15 residues. Germline values: CDR1 LGHNA, CDR2 YSLEER. The ends lost 5 bases at V and 3 bases at J; junction bases unmatched: 5. The chain's CDR3 is CASSLREGGYNEQFF. CDR3 DNA sequence: TGCGCCAGCAGCTTGCGGGAGGGTGGCTACAATGAGCAGTTCTTC.

In this sample, this clonotype turned up a few times. The genes are TRBV4-1 and TRBJ2-7, with 8 bases identical to TRBD2. V lost 0 bases and J lost 4; bases outside the gene matches: 8. There are 16 residues in the CDR3. CDR1 and CDR2 from the germline V gene are MGHRA and YSYEKL. The CDR3 here is CASSQDGSGNRYEQYF. The CDR3 bases are TGCGCCAGCAGCCAAGATGGTAGCGGGAACAGGTACGAGCAGTACTTC.

This clonotype has more than one count but fewer than ten. V usage is TRBV27 and J usage is TRBJ2-6; maybe TRBD1 (6 bases). CDR1 is MNHEY and CDR2 is SMNVEV in the germline V gene (reference sequence). This CDR3 spans 18 amino acids. V gave up 6 bases and J gave up 4 bases, with 22 bases separating them. This CDR3 reads CASSPGTTLSRGANVLTF. CDR3 nucleotide sequence: TGTGCCAGCAGCCCCGGGACAACCCTCTCCCGGGGGGCCAACGTCCTGACTTTC.

This chain links TRBV3-1 with TRBJ1-2; possibly TRBD1 for D (5 bases). Germline V gives CDR1 LGHDT, CDR2 YNNKEL (reference sequence). The CDR3 totals 14 residues. Trimming cost V 8 bases and J 0 bases, with 13 bases left between them. This CDR3 is CASFEQGTNYGYTF. DNA for the CDR3: TGTGCCAGCTTCGAGCAGGGTACTAACTATGGCTACACCTTC.

The rearrangement links TRBV5-6 to TRBJ2-7; D is ambiguous. Trimming pared 0 bases from V and 7 bases from J, leaving 11 bases between. Germline loops: CDR1 SGHDT, CDR2 YYEEEE. This CDR3 has 13 residues. DNA of the CDR3: TGTGCCAGCAGCTTGGCCATAGCACCGGAGCAGTACTTC. This codes for CASSLAIAPEQYF.

CDR3 sequence reads: CASSEPVRLNTEAFF. The DNA of the CDR3 is TGTGCCAGCAGTGAACCGGTTAGACTGAACACTGAAGCTTTCTTT. This chain joins TRBV2 and TRBJ1-1; D uncertain. CDR3 length equals 15 residues. Germline loops: CDR1 SNHLY, CDR2 FYNNEI. Trimming left V 2 bases short and J 0 bases short, with 10 bases between.

The sample holds many counts of this clonotype. The chain uses TRBV12-3 or TRBV12-4 and TRBJ2-1; tentative D call: TRBD2 (6 bases). The V end was cut by 5 bases, the J end by 3 bases, with 17 bases between. CDR3 size: 16 residues. The CDR3: CASSPVTSRGYNEQFF. The CDR3 DNA reads as TGTGCCAGCAGTCCTGTAACTAGCCGCGGCTACAATGAGCAGTTCTTC.

This clonotype was recorded at least ten times. The chain is built from TRBV2 and TRBJ1-2, with a weak D call TRBD1 (6 bases). Trimming cost V 6 bases and J 5 bases, with 16 bases left between them. Germline V lookup: CDR1 SNHLY, CDR2 FYNNEI. The CDR3 contains 14 residues. For the CDR3, the DNA is TGTGCCAGCAGCAGAAACAGGGAGGGGTATGGCTACACCTTC. The encoded protein is CASSRNREGYGYTF.